Listed here are 32 T cell receptor beta chains from one sample, sequenced in a study of blood T cell repertoires in COVID-19. The protocol was immunoSEQ multiplex PCR, while the TCRdb copy is restricted to in-frame clones and leaves out a portion. The sample records 310,000 or so clones, roughly nine tenths being singletons. Material for sequencing was peripheral blood. The receptors come from a woman in her 30s with COVID-19, enrolled during active disease.

V is TRBV5-1 and J is TRBJ2-6; TRBD1 matches at 9 bases. The CDR3 totals 18 residues. The germline gives CDR1 SGHRS, CDR2 YFSETQ. Unmatched junction bases numbered 5, after V lost 0 bases and J lost 1 base. This CDR3 is CASSLEGQGISGANVLTF. Here the CDR3 DNA reads TGCGCCAGCAGCTTGGAGGGACAGGGCATATCTGGGGCCAACGTCCTGACTTTC.

The rearrangement uses TRBV6-5 and TRBJ2-3, with D tentatively TRBD2 (5 bases). Germline V gene data show CDR1 as MNHEY and CDR2 as SVGAGI. The V gene lost 10 bases and the J gene lost 2 bases, with 10 bases spanning the gap. There are 12 residues in the CDR3. This CDR3 reads CATRGTTDTQYF. CDR3 nucleotide sequence: TGTGCCACCCGGGGTACCACAGATACGCAGTATTTT.

This clone was detected once. The CDR3 DNA reads as TGCGCCAGCAGCTTGGGTGGGAGCGGGAGCTACGAGCAGTACTTC. As protein: CASSLGGSGSYEQYF. V gene TRBV5-1 combines with J gene TRBJ2-7, with 8 bases fitting TRBD2. This CDR3 has 15 residues. Germline CDR1 and CDR2: SGHRS and YFSETQ. Trimming at V came to 0 bases and at J to 3 bases, leaving 5 bases not matched to a gene.

The V call is TRBV5-1, the J call TRBJ2-2, with 11 bases that match TRBD2. Germline V CDR1 and CDR2: SGHRS, YFSETQ. The CDR3 runs to 16 residues. Losses at the gene ends were 3 bases for V and 6 bases for J; bases not matched to a gene: 7. Written as DNA, the CDR3 is TGCGCCAGCAGCTCGGTTAGCGGGAGGGCGGCCGGGGAGCTGTTTTTT. Translation: CASSSVSGRAAGELFF.

The V call is TRBV5-6, the J call TRBJ1-2, with D possibly matching TRBD1 (6 bases). Trimming removed 3 bases at V and 4 bases at J, with 16 bases between. This CDR3 comprises 15 residues. Germline CDR1 SGHDT, CDR2 YYEEEE. CDR3: CASSSNPQGTYGYTF. As DNA, the CDR3 is TGTGCCAGCAGCTCCAACCCACAGGGAACCTATGGCTACACCTTC.

This chain joins TRBV14 and TRBJ2-2; D is perhaps TRBD1 (6 bases). V lost 4 bases and J 0 bases, leaving 24 bases between the germline ends. This CDR3 contains 20 residues. Germline assignment: CDR1 SGHDN and CDR2 FVKESK. CDR3 in DNA: TGTGCCAGCAGCCTAATCGGGACATCCCTCCTTTTCGCGAACACCGGGGAGCTGTTTTTT. The encoded protein is CASSLIGTSLLFANTGELFF.

The V gene is TRBV7-2, the J gene TRBJ1-6; 9 bases match TRBD1. V trimming: 2 bases; J trimming: 2 bases; junction bases outside the gene matches: 1. The CDR3 sequence is 16 residues long. Germline values: CDR1 SGHTA, CDR2 FQGNSA. The CDR3 reads CASSLTGGAYNSPLHF. CDR3 in DNA: TGTGCCAGCAGCTTAACAGGGGGCGCCTATAATTCACCCCTCCACTTT.

This chain joins TRBV27 and TRBJ1-5; TRBD1 matches at 8 bases. Germline lookup yields CDR1 MNHEY and CDR2 SMNVEV (reference sequence). The CDR3 has 17 residues. The ends lost 5 bases at V and 0 bases at J; junction bases unmatched: 9. The CDR3 bases are TGTGCCAGCAGTCCGTGGACAGGGTTTCTTAGCAATCAGCCCCAGCATTTT. It is translated as CASSPWTGFLSNQPQHF.

The CDR3 coding sequence is TGTGCCAGCAGTTCTTATAGCAATCAGCCCCAGCATTTT. Translation: CASSSYSNQPQHF. The rearrangement joins TRBV6-5 to TRBJ1-5; D remains unclear. There are 13 residues in the CDR3. CDR1 is MNHEY, CDR2 SVGAGI, per germline. With 4 bases removed from V and 0 bases from J, the gap between germline ends came to 4 bases.

This sequence joins TRBV30 and TRBJ1-3; D uncertain. CDR3 length: 16 amino acids. The germline gives CDR1 GTSNPN, CDR2 SVGIG (reference sequence). Trimming cost V 4 bases and J 0 bases, with 16 bases left between them. The CDR3 DNA follows: TGTGCCTGGAAAGGCAGGTTACACTCCTCTGGAAACACCATATATTTT. It encodes CAWKGRLHSSGNTIYF.

The chain combines TRBV5-5 with TRBJ1-5; D is unclear. Trimming removed 4 bases at V and 7 bases at J, with 12 bases between. The CDR3 runs to 13 residues. Germline CDR1 reads SGHKS; CDR2 reads YYEKEE (reference sequence). This chain's CDR3 is CASSPAAQQPQHF. Here the CDR3 DNA reads TGTGCCAGCAGCCCCGCGGCTCAACAGCCCCAGCATTTT. Looking up the rest from reference TRBV5-5 and TRBJ1-5 gives the full variable domain: DAGVTQSPTHLIKTRGQQVTLRCSPISGHKSVSWYQQVLGQGPQFIFQYYEKEERGRGNFPDRFSARQFPNYSSELNVNALLLGDSALYLCASSPAAQQPQHFGDGTRLSIL.

The J gene is TRBJ2-2, the V gene TRBV4-1, with D perhaps matching TRBD1 (6 bases). Germline CDR1 reads MGHRA; CDR2 reads YSYEKL. The length of the CDR3 is 17 residues. Trimming removed 0 bases at V and 5 bases at J, with 16 bases between. Here the CDR3 reads CASSQDWEQGATGELFF. CDR3 coding DNA: TGCGCCAGCAGCCAAGATTGGGAACAGGGTGCAACCGGGGAGCTGTTTTTT.

The gene calls are TRBV3-1 (or the pseudogene TRBV3-2) and TRBJ1-3, with TRBD1 matching over 8 bases. The trim removed 2 bases at V and 2 bases at J, leaving 2 bases unmatched. The CDR3 runs to 15 residues. Germline CDR1 is LGHDT and CDR2 is YNNKEL (reference sequence). As DNA, the CDR3 is TGTGCCAGCAGCCAAAGGACAGGGACTGGAAACACCATATATTTT. Translation gives CASSQRTGTGNTIYF.

The V and J genes are TRBV5-6 and TRBJ2-7; TRBD1 might be the D (6 bases). This CDR3 comprises 12 residues. Trimming removed 4 bases at V and 3 bases at J, with 8 bases between. Germline assignment: CDR1 SGHDT and CDR2 YYEEEE. Written as DNA, the CDR3 is TGTGCCAGCAGCCGGACAGTCTACGAGCAGTACTTC. This sequence encodes CASSRTVYEQYF. The complete variable domain, with remaining parts taken from reference TRBV5-6 and TRBJ2-7, reads DAGVTQSPTHLIKTRGQQVTLRCSPKSGHDTVSWYQQALGQGPQFIFQYYEEEERQRGNFPDRFSGHQFPNYSSELNVNALLLGDSALYLCASSRTVYEQYFGPGTRLTVT.

The genes are TRBV6-6 and TRBJ1-5; possible D gene TRBD1, 6 bases. Germline values: CDR1 MNHNY, CDR2 SVGAGI (reference sequence). The V gene lost 5 bases and the J gene lost 0 bases, with 14 bases spanning the gap. This CDR3 has 16 amino acids. CDR3 in DNA: TGTGCCAGCAGTCCCTCGGGACAAGTTAGCAATCAGCCCCAGCATTTT. Its translation: CASSPSGQVSNQPQHF.

The V and J genes are TRBV24-1 and TRBJ1-3; 8 bases are shared with TRBD1. CDR1 is KGHDR and CDR2 is SFDVKD in the germline V gene. The CDR3 contains 15 residues. V lost 10 bases to trimming and J lost 0 bases; unmatched junction nucleotides: 7. This chain's CDR3 is CATMTGALSGNTIYF. The CDR3 DNA reads as TGTGCCACTATGACAGGGGCCCTCTCTGGAAACACCATATATTTT.

The chain has TRBV5-1 and TRBJ1-4; maybe TRBD1 (5 bases). V was cut by 0 bases and J by 0 bases, with 6 bases left in between. Germline V gives CDR1 SGHRS, CDR2 YFSETQ. The CDR3 length is 15 residues. The CDR3 loop is CASSLAGATNEKLFF. The CDR3 DNA sequence: TGCGCCAGCAGCTTGGCGGGGGCAACTAATGAAAAACTGTTTTTT.

This chain links TRBV18 with TRBJ2-3, with 10 bases aligning to TRBD1. The V segment lost 6 bases and the J segment 6 bases; nucleotides outside the gene matches: 12. CDR1 and CDR2 (germline): KGHSH, LQKENI. The length of the CDR3 is 16 residues. As DNA, the CDR3 is TGTGCCAGCTCCCTCTCGGGACAGGGGTCGACCGATACGCAGTATTTT. Translated: CASSLSGQGSTDTQYF.

The chain is built from TRBV19 and TRBJ2-1; a possible D gene is TRBD2 (6 bases). CDR3 length equals 13 residues. Germline lookup yields CDR1 LNHDA and CDR2 SQIVND (reference sequence). V lost 1 base and J lost 12, with 13 bases in between. CDR3 residues: CASSIAPTRVQFF. The CDR3 DNA follows: TGTGCCAGTAGTATAGCCCCGACTAGAGTGCAGTTCTTC.

V is TRBV3-1 (or the pseudogene TRBV3-2) and J is TRBJ1-2; possible D gene TRBD1, 5 bases. The V and J ends lost 3 bases and 2 bases respectively, with 16 bases between them. Germline V lookup: CDR1 LGHDT, CDR2 YNNKEL (reference sequence). The CDR3 totals 16 residues. CDR3 region: CASSHLRDRGNYGYTF. The CDR3 DNA sequence: TGTGCCAGCAGCCACCTCCGTGATAGGGGCAACTATGGCTACACCTTC.

The chain links TRBV3-1 (or the pseudogene TRBV3-2) to TRBJ1-5; the D gene is possibly TRBD1 (5 bases). V was cut by 4 bases and J by 7 bases, with 14 bases left in between. This CDR3 contains 14 residues. Germline lookup yields CDR1 LGHDT and CDR2 YNNKEL (reference sequence). The CDR3 region is CASSRDNGGQPQHF. For the CDR3, the DNA is TGTGCCAGCAGCCGAGATAATGGGGGGCAGCCCCAGCATTTT.

The V and J genes are TRBV11-2 and TRBJ2-1; unclear D gene. With 5 bases removed from V and 4 bases from J, the gap between germline ends came to 6 bases. The CDR3 sequence is 12 residues long. CDR1 and CDR2 from the germline V gene are SGHAT and FQNNGV. The CDR3: CASSLTYNEQFF. CDR3 DNA sequence: TGTGCCAGCAGCCTGACTTACAATGAGCAGTTCTTC.

The chain joins TRBV10-3 to TRBJ1-1, with 10 bases identical to TRBD1. Germline V gene sequence: CDR1 ENHRY, CDR2 SYGVKD. This CDR3 has 15 amino acids. Trimming removed 6 bases from V and 1 base from J; junction bases left unmatched: 5. The CDR3 loop is CAISETGGQNTEAFF. CDR3 bases: TGTGCCATCAGCGAGACAGGGGGCCAGAACACTGAAGCTTTCTTT.

This clone was seen a few times. The chain uses TRBV2 and TRBJ2-7; 8 nucleotides agree with TRBD1. This CDR3 has 15 residues. Germline trimming cut 3 bases from V and 3 bases from J; bases unmatched to any gene: 7. Germline V gene sequence: CDR1 SNHLY, CDR2 FYNNEI. The CDR3: CASSEQGAPYYEQYF. CDR3 nucleotide sequence: TGTGCCAGCAGTGAGCAGGGGGCGCCTTACTACGAGCAGTACTTC.

This clone was observed a single time. The genes are TRBV15 and TRBJ1-1; D gene uncertain. Trimming stripped 0 bases from V and 0 bases from J, with 8 bases between. The CDR3 sequence is 15 residues long. Germline lookup yields CDR1 LNHNV and CDR2 YYDKDF (reference sequence). CDR3 coding DNA: TGTGCCACCAGCAGAGAAAACAGCCTGAACACTGAAGCTTTCTTT. Its translation: CATSRENSLNTEAFF.

This rearrangement joins TRBV6-2 or TRBV6-3 to TRBJ1-5; 8 bases agree with TRBD1. The CDR3 length is 15 residues. V trimming: 6 bases; J trimming: 4 bases; junction bases outside the gene matches: 8. Germline V CDR1 and CDR2: MNHEY, SVGEGT. The chain's CDR3 is CASSSDREWNQPQHF. The DNA of the CDR3 is TGTGCCAGCAGCTCGGACAGGGAATGGAATCAGCCCCAGCATTTT.

The gene calls are TRBV15 and TRBJ2-7; D is possibly TRBD1 (5 bases). Germline CDR1 is LNHNV and CDR2 is YYDKDF (reference sequence). There are 13 residues in the CDR3. The V end lost 2 bases, the J end lost 2 bases, and 7 bases lay between the germline ends. CDR3 nucleotides: TGTGCCACCAGCAGAAGACAGACCTACGAGCAGTACTTC. It yields the protein CATSRRQTYEQYF.

The chain is built from TRBV27 and TRBJ2-3; the match to TRBD1 covers 7 bases. Germline assignment: CDR1 MNHEY and CDR2 SMNVEV (reference sequence). V shed 2 bases, J shed 10 bases, and the junction held 0 bases outside the gene matches. This CDR3 region has 11 residues. The CDR3: CASSLQGAQYF. In DNA, the CDR3 is TGTGCCAGCAGTTTACAGGGGGCGCAGTATTTT.

V usage is TRBV3-1 (or the pseudogene TRBV3-2) and J usage is TRBJ1-2, with D possibly being TRBD1 (5 bases). Germline-derived CDR1 and CDR2 are LGHDT and YNNKEL (reference sequence). The CDR3 extends over 15 amino acids. V gave up 1 base and J gave up 7 bases, with 16 bases separating them. CDR3 in amino acids: CASSQVRQGTSGYTF. CDR3 DNA: TGTGCCAGCAGCCAAGTAAGGCAGGGTACATCTGGCTACACCTTC.

This sequence joins TRBV9 and TRBJ2-1; 8 nucleotides align to TRBD1. The germline gives CDR1 SGDLS, CDR2 YYNGEE. CDR3 length equals 16 residues. V dropped 3 bases and J dropped 3; count of bases not matched to a gene: 8. CDR3 DNA: TGTGCCAGCAGCGCCTACTCCGGGACAGGCTACAATGAGCAGTTCTTC. Translated, it gives CASSAYSGTGYNEQFF.

CDR3 amino acids: CASSQLQLAGGLQYF. The CDR3 nucleotides read TGTGCCAGCAGCCAACTACAACTAGCGGGAGGGCTGCAGTACTTC. This chain links TRBV14 with TRBJ2-7; 13 bases fit TRBD2. Per the germline V gene, CDR1 is SGHDN and CDR2 is FVKESK. The V segment lost 2 bases and the J segment 9 bases; nucleotides outside the gene matches: 7. This CDR3 region has 15 residues.

This clone turned up a few times. The chain joins TRBV12-5 to TRBJ1-2; no definite D call. The CDR3 is 15 amino acids. V was clipped by 2 bases and J by 5 bases, with 15 bases between them. CDR1 and CDR2 (germline): LGHNT, FRNRAP. CDR3 in amino acids: CASGLSSGIVYGYTF. CDR3 DNA sequence: TGTGCTAGTGGTTTGTCCTCCGGGATAGTATATGGCTACACCTTC.